The 32 T cell receptor beta chains in this list originate from one sample, sequenced in a study of CXCR3-negative and CXCR3-positive naive CD8 T cells. Study-level points and caveats: Hydrophobicity was higher for TRB CDR3s found in CXCR3-positive naive cells than in CXCR3-negative naive cells.

Their specific antigens are unknown. cDNA libraries for TRB were generated by 5' RACE incorporating UMI labels. Each CDR3 protein gets one entry in TCRdb, which reprocessed the 5' RACE reads and gives no DNA. The sample has about 130,000 distinct CDR3 sequences. The sample consisted of naive CXCR3+ CD8+ T cells from blood. This sample's subset: CD45RO-CCR7+CD27+CD95- naive CD8+ T cells expressing CXCR3 (TNR3+). The receptors come from a human donor in good health. Some clones in this sample may be carry-over from other donors' samples.

The CDR3 loop is CASSFPLFKYEQYF. This sequence joins TRBV5-1 and TRBJ2-7; the TRBD1 assignment by TCRdb is unverifiable without DNA. The CDR3 loop spans 14 amino acids. Germline-derived CDR1 and CDR2 are SGHRS and YFSETQ.

The chain's CDR3 is CASSLGGLAGYNEQFF. The chain couples TRBV12-3 or TRBV12-4 to TRBJ2-1; the D gene TCRdb calls, TRBD2, cannot be checked with no DNA. This CDR3 comprises 16 residues.

This CDR3 reads CSARDLQSSYEQYF. V gene TRBV20-1 combines with J gene TRBJ2-7. CDR3 size: 14 residues. The germline gives CDR1 DFQATT, CDR2 SNEGSKA (reference sequence).

The V and J genes are TRBV7-9 and TRBJ1-2; TCRdb picks TRBD1, but there is no DNA to check that call. Germline CDR1 is SEHNR and CDR2 is FQNEAQ (reference sequence). The CDR3 is 12 residues long. The CDR3 sequence is CASSAGQRGYTF.

This chain links TRBV7-3 with TRBJ2-2; TCRdb gives TRBD1 as the D gene, but with no DNA this cannot be confirmed. The CDR3 spans 13 residues. The V gene's germline CDR1 is SGHTA and CDR2 FQGTGA. This CDR3 reads CASSLGRTGELFF.

The V and J genes are TRBV29-1 and TRBJ1-1; TCRdb indicates TRBD1, and absent DNA this call remains unverified. This CDR3 has 16 amino acids. Germline assignment: CDR1 SQVTM and CDR2 ANQGSEA. The CDR3 spells CSVEDPSGQGGTEAFF.

This chain uses TRBV20-1 with TRBJ2-5; no DNA is available, so the TRBD2 call from TCRdb remains unchecked. The CDR3 has 16 residues. Germline CDR1 reads DFQATT; CDR2 reads SNEGSKA (reference sequence). CDR3 amino acids: CSARRTSGRLQETQYF.

This rearrangement joins TRBV19 to TRBJ1-5. The CDR3 runs to 16 residues. CDR1 and CDR2 (germline): LNHDA, SQIVND (reference sequence). CDR3 sequence reads: CASSTSFQPSNQPQHF.

The V gene is TRBV6-2 or TRBV6-3, the J gene TRBJ2-6. The V gene's germline CDR1 is MNHEY and CDR2 SVGEGT. This CDR3 has 14 residues. The CDR3 spells CASSSSPGANVLTF.

CDR3 sequence: CASSVERGLAAGETQYF. The chain combines TRBV9 with TRBJ2-5; TCRdb calls TRBD2, which cannot be checked without DNA. Germline V lookup: CDR1 SGDLS, CDR2 YYNGEE. The CDR3 covers 17 residues.

V usage is TRBV15 and J usage is TRBJ2-5. This CDR3 is 14 amino acids long. Per germline, CDR1 LNHNV and CDR2 YYDKDF (reference sequence). The CDR3 is CATSRGVGQETQYF.

CDR3 loop: CASLPRPKGTERDEQFF. The chain carries TRBV7-9 and TRBJ2-1; TCRdb's assignment of TRBD1 cannot be checked, as there is no DNA. The germline V gene has CDR1 SEHNR and CDR2 FQNEAQ (reference sequence). This CDR3 has 17 residues.

V is TRBV7-9 and J is TRBJ1-1; TCRdb designates TRBD1, a call that cannot be tested without DNA. CDR3 length: 14 residues. Germline CDR1 reads SEHNR; CDR2 reads FQNEAQ (reference sequence). The chain's CDR3 is CASSPGGSNTEAFF.

The chain has TRBV20-1 and TRBJ2-7. The CDR3 contains 11 residues. Looked up from germline, CDR1 is DFQATT and CDR2 is SNEGSKA (reference sequence). The chain's CDR3 is CSVRGPYEQYF.

The rearrangement links TRBV12-3 or TRBV12-4 to TRBJ2-3; absent DNA, TCRdb's TRBD1 call cannot be checked. CDR3 length: 14 amino acids. This CDR3 reads CASSLGVEEDTQYF.

The V and J genes are TRBV5-1 and TRBJ1-1; without DNA, the TCRdb call of TRBD1 cannot be checked. This CDR3 has 15 amino acids. Germline lookup yields CDR1 SGHRS and CDR2 YFSETQ. The CDR3 sequence is CASSLGYRENTEAFF.

CDR3 loop: CASSQDPHPSTDTQYF. The chain uses TRBV4-1 and TRBJ2-3. Germline V gives CDR1 MGHRA, CDR2 YSYEKL. There are 16 residues in the CDR3.

This chain joins TRBV4-3 and TRBJ1-1. CDR1 is LGHNA and CDR2 is YSLEER in the germline V gene. The CDR3 is 14 amino acids. The CDR3 reads CASSHRDLNTEAFF.

The CDR3 loop is CASSPPADNEQFF. The V gene is TRBV11-3, the J gene TRBJ2-1; as DNA is missing, the TRBD2 call by TCRdb cannot be tested. This CDR3 is 13 amino acids long. Germline CDR1 SGHNT, CDR2 YENEEA.

The chain combines TRBV7-9 with TRBJ1-5; the TCRdb D gene call, TRBD1, has no DNA to confirm it. This CDR3 is 14 amino acids long. The germline V gene encodes CDR1 SEHNR and CDR2 FQNEAQ (reference sequence). CDR3 protein: CASSGTGPNQPQHF.

The V and J genes are TRBV9 and TRBJ2-7; TCRdb outputs TRBD1, but without DNA this stays unchecked. The length of the CDR3 is 17 residues. CDR1 is SGDLS, CDR2 YYNGEE, per germline. The CDR3 loop reads CASSVGEGQGLSYEQYF.

The J gene is TRBJ2-3, the V gene TRBV20-1. The V gene's germline CDR1 is DFQATT and CDR2 SNEGSKA (reference sequence). There are 13 residues in the CDR3. The CDR3 is CSAREPLKDTQYF.

The genes are TRBV9 and TRBJ2-5. From germline, CDR1 is SGDLS and CDR2 YYNGEE. The CDR3 extends over 13 amino acids. CDR3 region: CASSTAGGETQYF.

The chain employs TRBV24-1 and TRBJ2-3; absent DNA, TCRdb's TRBD1 call cannot be checked. This CDR3 is built from 15 residues. CDR1 and CDR2 from the germline V gene are KGHDR and SFDVKD. The CDR3 here is CATSDPGGITDTQYF.

The chain joins TRBV2 to TRBJ2-3; TCRdb's D call, TRBD2, is unchecked because there is no DNA. The CDR3 is 18 amino acids. CDR1 SNHLY and CDR2 FYNNEI come from the germline V gene. The CDR3 region is CASSGWLLMPSRTDTQYF.

The chain combines TRBV18 with TRBJ2-1; checking the TCRdb D call of TRBD2 is not possible without DNA. This CDR3 comprises 16 residues. CDR1 KGHSH and CDR2 LQKENI come from the germline V gene. CDR3 sequence: CASSPSLADPYNEQFF.

The rearrangement joins TRBV4-2 to TRBJ2-1; the D call of TRBD2 rests on TCRdb alone, since no DNA is present to check it. The V gene's germline CDR1 is LGHNA and CDR2 YNFKEQ. The CDR3 is made up of 17 amino acids. The CDR3 spells CASSQPIAGISANEQFF.

The V and J genes are TRBV4-3 and TRBJ1-1; the D call from TCRdb, TRBD1, cannot be confirmed without DNA. Germline V CDR1 and CDR2: LGHNA, YSLEER. The CDR3 has 16 amino acids. CDR3 region: CASSQDRFAGGTEAFF.

V is TRBV12-3 or TRBV12-4 and J is TRBJ1-5; there is no DNA to check the TCRdb D call of TRBD1. The CDR3 has 14 residues. CDR3 residues: CASSIRGFNQPQHF.

The CDR3 spells CASSFGNTYEQYF. The chain combines TRBV28 with TRBJ2-7. The CDR3 is 13 amino acids. Per the germline V gene, CDR1 is MDHEN and CDR2 is SYDVKM.

V and J are TRBV7-6 and TRBJ2-1; TCRdb indicates TRBD2, and absent DNA this call remains unverified. Germline V CDR1 and CDR2: SGHVS, FNYEAQ. CDR3 length equals 17 residues. The CDR3 is CASSLENSGGSDNEQFF.

J is TRBJ2-1 and V is TRBV7-3; lacking DNA, the TRBD2 call made by TCRdb goes unchecked. Germline assignment: CDR1 SGHTA and CDR2 FQGTGA. This CDR3 comprises 15 residues. This chain's CDR3 is CASSNRLAAFDEQFF. The full variable domain, its missing parts supplied by reference TRBV7-3 and TRBJ2-1, is GAGVSQTPSNKVTEKGKYVELRCDPISGHTALYWYRQSLGQGPEFLIYFQGTGAADDSGLPNDRFFAVRPEGSVSTLKIQRTERGDSAVYLCASSNRLAAFDEQFFGPGTRLTVL.